The rows below give T cell receptor beta chains drawn from one sample of a study of T cell responses to AZD1222 COVID-19 vaccine. The repertoire was sequenced with immunoSEQ multiplex PCR; TCRdb's copy has only in-frame clones and lacks some. Of about 120,000 clones in the sample, about 93% are singletons; the top ten hold 3.5% to 4.5%. The material sequenced was peripheral blood, taken 28 days after the second dose of the MenACWY control vaccine. These receptors were taken from an adult who received the MenACWY meningococcal vaccine as a control. CDR3s leave out the opening cysteine and the closing phenylalanine or tryptophan.

j_call: TRBJ2-3
v_call: TRBV18
cdr3_aa: ASSPLETDTQY

j_call: TRBJ2-2
v_call: TRBV6-4
cdr3_aa: ASSEGGRGGTGELF

j_call: TRBJ1-1
v_call: TRBV7-2
cdr3_aa: ASSLVFSGTEAF

j_call: TRBJ2-2
v_call: TRBV11-2
cdr3_aa: ASSLKTGGGMNTGELF

j_call: TRBJ2-4
v_call: TRBV28
cdr3_aa: ASMDLWGNIQY

j_call: TRBJ1-2
v_call: TRBV24-1
cdr3_aa: ATSDPEDRYGYT

j_call: TRBJ1-6
v_call: TRBV27
cdr3_aa: ASSPWDRGASPLH

j_call: TRBJ1-5
v_call: TRBV24-1
cdr3_aa: ATSGGWGQPQH

j_call: TRBJ1-5
v_call: TRBV7-9
cdr3_aa: ASSVGNQPQH

j_call: TRBJ2-1
v_call: TRBV7-8
cdr3_aa: ASSPSEGSDEQF

j_call: TRBJ1-5
v_call: TRBV12-2
cdr3_aa: ASRLAKGGHQPQH

j_call: TRBJ1-5
v_call: TRBV3-1/TRBV3-2
cdr3_aa: ASSQGTGYSNQPQH

j_call: TRBJ1-5
v_call: TRBV6-1
cdr3_aa: ASSEIASDGNQPQH

j_call: TRBJ2-3
v_call: TRBV24-1
cdr3_aa: ATSDLGGRTDTQY

j_call: TRBJ1-2
v_call: TRBV5-4
cdr3_aa: ASSWGQGEGYGYT

j_call: TRBJ2-7
v_call: TRBV3-1/TRBV3-2
cdr3_aa: ASSPVGLAGIYEQY

j_call: TRBJ1-2
v_call: TRBV27
cdr3_aa: ASSERQGINYGYT

j_call: TRBJ1-5
v_call: TRBV27
cdr3_aa: ASRKSGQGASNQPQH

j_call: TRBJ2-4
v_call: TRBV4-1
cdr3_aa: ASSHPGQGPEY

j_call: TRBJ2-3
v_call: TRBV27
cdr3_aa: ASSSDSGRARTDTQY

j_call: TRBJ1-5
v_call: TRBV28
cdr3_aa: ASSTISGNQPQH

j_call: TRBJ1-2
v_call: TRBV7-2
cdr3_aa: ASSLITGIWPNYGYT

j_call: TRBJ1-4
v_call: TRBV5-1
cdr3_aa: ASSPVGGAREKLF

j_call: TRBJ1-6
v_call: TRBV20-1
cdr3_aa: SASLGHNNSPLH

j_call: TRBJ2-1
v_call: TRBV19
cdr3_aa: ASSTRTGLTTNEQF

j_call: TRBJ2-1
v_call: TRBV5-5
cdr3_aa: ASSLYSLGSYNEQF

j_call: TRBJ2-2
v_call: TRBV7-2
cdr3_aa: ASSPERGKTGELF

j_call: TRBJ1-4
v_call: TRBV14
cdr3_aa: ASSPRAQAPNEKLF

j_call: TRBJ1-2
v_call: TRBV19
cdr3_aa: ASSIDRGRDGRGYT

j_call: TRBJ2-5
v_call: TRBV30
cdr3_aa: AWSRGQAIQGGATQY

j_call: TRBJ2-2
v_call: TRBV29-1
cdr3_aa: SVEWAAHTGELF

j_call: TRBJ2-2
v_call: TRBV6-5
cdr3_aa: ASSYGQGLAGELF

j_call: TRBJ2-7
v_call: TRBV4-1
cdr3_aa: ASSQDQFRGDSYEQY

j_call: TRBJ1-5
v_call: TRBV5-5
cdr3_aa: ASSFDRSNQPQH

j_call: TRBJ2-5
v_call: TRBV2
cdr3_aa: ASCRTAYQETQY

j_call: TRBJ2-5
v_call: TRBV9
cdr3_aa: ASSGGTGKETQY

j_call: TRBJ2-2
v_call: TRBV18
cdr3_aa: ASSPGGRNTGELF

j_call: TRBJ1-3
v_call: TRBV19
cdr3_aa: ASSDTASSGNTIY

j_call: TRBJ2-7
v_call: TRBV11-1
cdr3_aa: ASSLWTGEGYEQY

j_call: TRBJ2-3
v_call: TRBV15
cdr3_aa: ATSSHRDVRTTDTQY

j_call: TRBJ1-5
v_call: TRBV19
cdr3_aa: ASNRGDQPQH

j_call: TRBJ1-1
v_call: TRBV20-1
cdr3_aa: SASRGLEAF

j_call: TRBJ2-1
v_call: TRBV7-3
cdr3_aa: ASSWLGLAGGDEQF

j_call: TRBJ2-5
v_call: TRBV28
cdr3_aa: ASSHRAIWQETQY

j_call: TRBJ2-5
v_call: TRBV4-1
cdr3_aa: ASSQGPDRMKETQY

j_call: TRBJ2-2
v_call: TRBV7-9
cdr3_aa: ASSSNRLADTGELF

j_call: TRBJ1-5
v_call: TRBV25-1
cdr3_aa: ASSEYTANQPQH

j_call: TRBJ2-5
v_call: TRBV18
cdr3_aa: ASSLIILGTSGNSQETQY

j_call: TRBJ1-1
v_call: TRBV7-2
cdr3_aa: ASSLQNRAGEAF

j_call: TRBJ1-4
v_call: TRBV28
cdr3_aa: ASRDEKLF

j_call: TRBJ2-1
v_call: TRBV7-2
cdr3_aa: ASRRIRFNNEQF

j_call: TRBJ1-1
v_call: TRBV10-3
cdr3_aa: ATKTMNTEAF

j_call: TRBJ2-3
v_call: TRBV6-5
cdr3_aa: ASSWGGVATDTQY